This entry features one TCR beta chain sequence. This clonotype was seen at least ten times. Its antigen is still unknown. Base qualities are not at hand, and no much larger clone is one base apart. This specimen belongs to a study of blood T cells in healthy people across ages (dated by TCRdb to the mid-2010s). Turning to the overall study: Template switching captured roughly one uniquely barcoded TCR beta cDNA molecule per two T cells in model experiments. Using deep sequencing normalized with unique cDNA molecular identifiers, the study measured how TCR beta repertoire diversity changes with age. Donors were grouped into four age groups: young (average roughly 15 years), middle-aged (about 40), aged (roughly 67) and long-lived (just over 80). Using the same blood draw, the study looked at two additional independent replicas of 1 million unique cDNA reads for two donors, one aged 18 to 30 and the other aged 80 or older.

The full study reports these points: The long-lived group showed more naive CD4+ T cells, fewer expanded clones and increased TCR diversity than the aged group, suggesting age selection. Estimates of total diversity based on one million sequenced T cells were considered lower bounds and underestimates. Because profiling used bulk unsorted PBMCs, naive and antigen-experienced compartments could not be compared conclusively. As age increased, observed TCR beta diversity per million T cells dropped in a roughly linear way, and a significant reduction was already evident by age 40. Observed TCR beta diversity correlated strongly with the percentage of naive T cells measured by flow cytometry. Because donor CMV infection status was unknown, age-related changes in expanded clonotypes were potentially confounded.

The library came from 5' RACE. TCRdb lists the instrument as Illumina HiSeq 2500. A second roughly 7 to 12 cycle PCR used a sample-barcoded 5' primer and a J-beta primer mix. A template-switch 5' adaptor carrying 12 random nucleotides introduced a unique molecular identifier onto each TCR beta cDNA molecule. At least 2.5 million CDR3-containing paired-end reads were obtained from each sample. First-strand cDNA was synthesized from all RNA with the Mint cDNA synthesis kit, primed by a TRBC-specific oligonucleotide. Following uracil-DNA glycosylase treatment, a first 18-cycle PCR with universal primers M1SS and BC2_uni_R was performed on all cDNA. On the authors' methods: For normalization, 1 million high-quality reads, each with a distinct molecular identifier, were randomly selected from each sample. Instead of being binned into consensus sequences, reads with shared molecular identifiers were discarded. MiTCR, run with a Q25 quality threshold and the strictest error-elimination algorithm, handled CDR3 identification, clonotype clustering and error correction. Lower-bound total TCR beta diversity was estimated with a nonparametric unseen species model using Euler transformation. TCRdb cleaned the public reads at Q25 with fastp, built clones with MiXCR and kept in-frame beta chains. Each CDR3 protein appears once, grouped with its most common genes and DNA. The V and J calls reflect TCRdb's pipeline rather than the authors' work. The sample table contains about 930,000 distinct CDR3 sequences; only one count was recorded for around 29% of them. Roughly a tenth of the sample lies in the top ten.

The donors were about 40 Caucasian individuals from Russia, aged 6 to 90 years, who were systemically healthy. Each donor gave 9 to 10 milliliters of peripheral blood, collected into EDTA-treated Vacutainer tubes. Ficoll-Paque density-gradient centrifugation was used to isolate PBMCs, with at least 6.5 million per sample. Total RNA was extracted from PBMCs with Trizol reagent, with at least 5.5 micrograms obtained per sample. For every donor, an aliquot of PBMCs went through flow cytometry to measure the percentages of naive CD45RAhigh/CD27high T cells. V is clipped by 6 bases and J by 4 bases, and the sequence between their germline boundaries is 14 bases long. The germline V gene provides CDR1 SGHTA and CDR2 FQGNSA. The CDR3 numbers 14 residues from cysteine through phenylalanine. The kept DNA is CDR3 alone, 42 bases in frame from the first base. Another study also made use of these data, one on T cells of mothers and their children. The other study reports the following: The donors were nine systemically healthy Caucasian individuals, made up of three mothers and their six children. cDNA synthesis used all of the extracted RNA, with around 1.6 ug of RNA in each 15 ul reaction. In the second PCR, sample barcodes and 2-4 random nucleotides were introduced via the M1S primer. Over 8 million TCR beta CDR3 reads were obtained for each mother, and 2.5 million to 3.5 million reads were obtained for each child. Thymic selection shapes the output of TCR recombination in a similar way in related and unrelated pairs, and inherited differences have a minor effect. Normalized repertoire overlap was always found to be slightly, but never significantly, higher in related mother-child pairs than in unrelated mother-child pairs. Persistent microchimeric T cell clones were not detected, at a sensitivity of roughly 100 clones per million clonotypes. Deep NGS was used in the study to compare the TCR beta repertoires of mothers and children and to look for features that separate related mother-child pairs from unrelated individuals. On average, the children were about 10 +/- 4 years old, while the mothers were approximately 40 +/- 4 years old. After adapter ligation was performed with NEBNext reagents, the libraries were sequenced on an Illumina HiSeq 2000 with 100+100 nt paired-end reads. To prevent cross-contamination, the mother and child libraries were prepared a month apart and were sequenced in separate runs. Each donor had between roughly 450,000 and 2,100,000 distinct TCR beta clonotypes identified. Naive TCR beta clonotypes were estimated from low-frequency clonotypes matched to each donor's FACS-determined naive share, without sorting.

The receptor chain draws on TRBV7-2 and TRBJ2-3; the D gene cannot be named for sure. Sequenced material: blood. The source of this sequence is a woman aged 40 to 49 in good health. The CDR3 is CASSPTPGADTQYF. The DNA sequence is as follows: TGTGCCAGCAGTCCGACTCCCGGCGCAGATACGCAGTATTTT.